This T cell receptor beta chain was documented in a study of memory B cells and T cells in multiple sclerosis. Findings and caveats of the study: Shared clonotype counts depended on differing compartment clone-set sizes and were normalized.

Germline CDR1 is MGHDK and CDR2 is SYGVNS. Trimming shortened V by 4 bases and J by 4 bases, and 13 bases separated the two germline ends. The CDR3 length is 14 residues. Turning to this clone: Antigen: not known.

After stimulus-free culture, autoproliferating CFSE-dim and non-proliferating CFSE-high T cells were sequenced separately. Replicate wells were pooled after about seven days of stimulus-free culture of roughly 5x10^7 CFSE-labeled PBMCs. CFSE at 0.5 uM labeled the PBMCs, which were then cultured unstimulated. Libraries were prepared by immunoSEQ multiplex PCR; TCRdb keeps only in-frame clonotypes and omits some of them. This sample has 30,000 or so clones, with about 82% found just once. The chain combines TRBV25-1 with TRBJ1-1, with no clear D. The sample was PBMCs from blood kept in culture. The receptor's source is a human donor with multiple sclerosis. The CDR3 loop is CASSGVGSFTEAFF. In DNA, the CDR3 is TGTGCCAGCAGTGGGGTAGGGAGCTTCACTGAAGCTTTCTTT.